This T cell receptor beta chain originates from a study of shared clonotypes between healthy human individuals. J gave up 3 bases and V 0 bases, and 0 bases lay outside the gene matches. This CDR3 is built from 14 residues. CDR1 SGHTS and CDR2 YDEGEE come from the germline V gene. Here immunoSEQ multiplex PCR was the method, and the copy in TCRdb shows in-frame clones only, minus some. The sample has roughly 500,000 clones, about 78% seen once. Material for sequencing was PBMCs. J is TRBJ2-3 and V is TRBV5-8, with 8 bases that match TRBD2. The sequence was obtained from a woman aged 40 to 49 in good health. Some clones in this sample may be carry-over from other donors' samples. This chain's CDR3 is CASSLAGGTDTQYF. CDR3 in DNA: TGTGCCAGCAGCTTGGCGGGGGGGACAGATACGCAGTATTTT.